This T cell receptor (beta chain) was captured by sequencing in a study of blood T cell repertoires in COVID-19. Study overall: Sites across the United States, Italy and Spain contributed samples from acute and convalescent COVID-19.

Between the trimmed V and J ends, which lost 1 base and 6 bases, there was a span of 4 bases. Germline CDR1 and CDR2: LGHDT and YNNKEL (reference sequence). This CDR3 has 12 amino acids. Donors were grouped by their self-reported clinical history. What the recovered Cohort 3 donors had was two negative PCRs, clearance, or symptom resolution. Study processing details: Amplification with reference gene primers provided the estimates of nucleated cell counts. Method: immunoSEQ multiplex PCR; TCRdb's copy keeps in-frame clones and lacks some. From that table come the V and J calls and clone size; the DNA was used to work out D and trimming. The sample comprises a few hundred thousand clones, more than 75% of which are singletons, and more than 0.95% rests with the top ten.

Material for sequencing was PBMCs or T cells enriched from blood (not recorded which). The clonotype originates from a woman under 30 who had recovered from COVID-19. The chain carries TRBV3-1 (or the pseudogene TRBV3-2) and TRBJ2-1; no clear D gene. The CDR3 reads CASSQAGNEQFF. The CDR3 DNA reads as TGTGCCAGCAGCCAAGCCGGCAATGAGCAGTTCTTC.